This T cell receptor (beta chain) stems from a study of blood T cell repertoires in COVID-19. Study processing details: Estimation of nucleated cell counts relied on the amplification of reference gene primers. Profiling relied on immunoSEQ multiplex PCR, and the TCRdb table lists in-frame clones only, not all of them. Clone size and the V and J calls come from that table; the DNA yielded D and trimming. The data hold some 150,000 clones, with around nine tenths observed a single time. The length of the CDR3 is 20 residues. This clonotype was obtained from a woman in her seventies with acute or convalescent COVID-19. Material for sequencing was peripheral blood. V and J are TRBV12-2 and TRBJ1-5; the table gives TRBD1 as D, unverified against the DNA. TRBV12-2 is assigned pseudogene status. The CDR3 loop is CASRCPTGTNRPSLNQPQHF. The CDR3 nucleotides read TGTGCAAGTCGCTGCCCCACAGGGACAAACCGCCCCTCACTCAATCAGCCCCAGCATTTT.